Included here is one TCR beta chain sequence, with context. This entry belongs to a study of cytomegalovirus exposure and HLA in healthy donors. In the PCR, 60 Vbeta and 13 Jbeta primers were used. The repertoire was sequenced with immunoSEQ multiplex PCR; TCRdb's copy has only in-frame clones and lacks some. Counted here are 150,000 to 200,000 clones, approximately 80% occurring once; the ten biggest clones make up over 2%. Looked up from germline, CDR1 is SNHLY and CDR2 is FYNNEI. The CDR3 loop spans 17 amino acids. V shed 7 bases, J shed 3 bases, and the junction held 15 bases outside the gene matches.

Specimen: PBMCs. The chain uses TRBV2 and TRBJ2-5; 9 positions match TRBD1. The TCR originated in a woman in her thirties or forties in good health and CMV-seropositive. The chain's CDR3 is CASTGPKYRGREETQYF. CDR3 coding DNA: TGTGCCAGCACCGGCCCGAAGTACAGGGGGCGAGAAGAGACCCAGTACTTC.